This is a list of T cell receptor beta chains from one sample in a study of cytomegalovirus exposure and HLA in healthy donors. Clones were read by immunoSEQ multiplex PCR, and TCRdb kept only the in-frame ones, dropping some. The sample lists 150,000 to 200,000 clones, about three quarters occurring once. Material for sequencing was PBMCs. Every receptor here comes from a female donor in good health and CMV-seronegative. The CDR3 runs from the conserved cysteine through the conserved F or W. D genes are given only for firm matches. Clone size is not always given. Where it is, it says once, few, many or a class for expanded clones.

d_gene	v_gene	abundance	j_gene	CDR3aa	CDR3nt
TRBD2	TRBV7-3	.	TRBJ2-3	CASSSAGRATDTQYF	TGTGCCAGCAGCTCCGCAGGGAGGGCCACAGATACGCAGTATTTT
TRBD1	TRBV29-1	few	TRBJ2-6	CSVTGGRSGANVLTF	TGCAGCGTGACAGGGGGGCGCTCTGGGGCCAACGTCCTGACTTTC
.	TRBV6-5	few	TRBJ2-7	CASSYVSDTYEQYF	TGTGCCAGCAGTTACGTGTCAGACACCTACGAGCAGTACTTC
.	TRBV6-1	.	TRBJ1-5	CASSPNGDQPQHF	TGTGCCAGCAGCCCCAACGGGGATCAGCCCCAGCATTTT
TRBD2	TRBV11-3	.	TRBJ2-2	CASSREGQYQGTGELFF	TGTGCCAGCTCAAGGGAGGGCCAGTATCAGGGCACCGGGGAGCTGTTTTTT
.	TRBV4-1	.	TRBJ2-1	CASSQDGLSGEQFF	TGCGCCAGCAGCCAAGACGGCCTAAGCGGTGAGCAGTTCTTC
.	TRBV7-6	.	TRBJ1-1	CASSPFRDNTEAFF	TGTGCCAGCAGCCCCTTCCGGGATAACACTGAAGCTTTCTTT
.	TRBV18	.	TRBJ1-1	CASSPTQNTEAFF	TGTGCCAGCTCGCCGACACAGAACACTGAAGCTTTCTTT
.	TRBV11-2	.	TRBJ2-7	CASSFSSTLYEQYF	TGTGCCAGCAGCTTTTCTAGCACCCTCTACGAGCAGTACTTC
TRBD1	TRBV12-5	once	TRBJ1-2	CASGLDTGGYGYTF	TGTGCTAGTGGTTTAGATACAGGGGGCTACGGCTACACCTTC
TRBD1	TRBV30	.	TRBJ2-7	CAWSIGPPGQGSYEQYF	TGTGCCTGGAGCATAGGTCCGCCGGGACAGGGGTCCTACGAGCAGTACTTC
TRBD1	TRBV28	.	TRBJ2-7	CASRTPGQGGVYEQYF	TGTGCCAGCAGGACCCCGGGACAGGGAGGGGTTTACGAGCAGTACTTC
TRBD1	TRBV4-3	.	TRBJ2-3	CASSLHGTGVGDTQYF	TGCGCCAGCAGCCTGCACGGGACAGGGGTTGGAGATACGCAGTATTTT
.	TRBV19	.	TRBJ2-7	CASSPTGQSDEQYF	TGTGCCAGTAGTCCGACCGGACAGTCCGACGAGCAGTACTTC
TRBD1	TRBV18	.	TRBJ1-1	CASSPPTGGALTEAFF	TGTGCCAGCTCACCCCCTACAGGGGGCGCTCTGACTGAAGCTTTCTTT
TRBD2	TRBV5-1	.	TRBJ2-1	CASSLGLAGEQFF	TGCGCCAGCAGCCTGGGACTAGCGGGAGAGCAGTTCTTC
.	TRBV7-2	once	TRBJ2-7	CASSLGPYSYEQYF	TGTGCCAGCAGCTTAGGTCCCTACTCCTACGAGCAGTACTTC
TRBD1	TRBV11-2	few	TRBJ1-4	CASTRDRGREREKLFF	TGTGCCAGCACCCGGGACAGGGGGCGCGAAAGAGAAAAACTGTTTTTT
.	TRBV4-1	.	TRBJ1-5	CASYHRDQPQHF	TGCGCCAGTTACCACAGGGATCAGCCCCAGCATTTT
.	TRBV19	.	TRBJ1-3	CASSASSSSGNTIYF	TGTGCCAGTAGCGCGTCCTCCTCCTCTGGAAACACCATATATTTT
TRBD1	TRBV19	once	TRBJ1-2	CASSIDGTGYGYTF	TGTGCCAGTAGTATAGACGGGACAGGGTATGGCTACACCTTC
TRBD1	TRBV5-1	once	TRBJ2-2	CAGRTGGDTGELFF	TGCGCAGGGCGAACAGGGGGTGACACCGGGGAGCTGTTTTTT
.	TRBV7-6	.	TRBJ2-5	CASSLVRDQETQYF	TGTGCCAGCAGCTTAGTACGCGACCAAGAGACCCAGTACTTC
.	TRBV2	.	TRBJ2-3	CASSEAGVAVSTDTRYF	TGTGCCAGCAGTGAAGCGGGGGTAGCGGTGAGCACAGATACGCGGTATTTT
.	TRBV2	.	TRBJ1-2	CASSEGLYGIYGYTF	TGTGCCAGCAGTGAAGGACTCTACGGGATCTATGGCTACACCTTC
.	TRBV19	few	TRBJ1-2	CASRVTGTSALGGYTF	TGTGCCAGTCGGGTTACAGGGACGAGCGCCTTAGGGGGCTACACCTTC
.	TRBV7-9	.	TRBJ2-5	CASSPSRQVQETQYF	TGTGCCAGCAGCCCCTCCCGACAGGTCCAAGAGACCCAGTACTTC
TRBD1	TRBV6-1	.	TRBJ1-1	CASSPDRGYTEAFF	TGTGCCAGCAGCCCGGACAGGGGGTACACTGAAGCTTTCTTT
TRBD1	TRBV7-2	once	TRBJ2-7	CASSSAGTGVQDEQYF	TGTGCCAGCAGCTCCGCCGGGACAGGGGTGCAAGACGAGCAGTACTTC
TRBD1	TRBV4-3	.	TRBJ1-5	CASSQDWGQGQPQHF	TGCGCCAGCAGCCAAGATTGGGGACAGGGGCAGCCCCAGCATTTT
TRBD1	TRBV9	.	TRBJ2-3	CASSPQGGATDTQYF	TGTGCCAGCAGCCCACAGGGGGGTGCCACAGATACGCAGTATTTT
.	TRBV28	.	TRBJ1-5	CASSLQSSNQPQHF	TGTGCCAGCAGTTTGCAAAGCAGCAATCAGCCCCAGCATTTT
TRBD2	TRBV7-6	.	TRBJ2-7	CASSSYGGGSYEQYF	TGTGCCAGCAGCTCCTATGGGGGGGGTTCCTACGAGCAGTACTTC
.	TRBV18	once	TRBJ1-2	CASSPSGEEAYGYTF	TGTGCCAGCTCACCGTCGGGTGAGGAGGCCTATGGCTACACCTTC
.	TRBV30	once	TRBJ2-7	CAWRTRGVYEQYF	TGTGCCTGGAGGACCAGGGGAGTCTACGAGCAGTACTTC
TRBD1	TRBV11-2	.	TRBJ1-6	CASSPSTGLNSPLHF	TGTGCCAGCAGCCCCTCGACAGGGCTAAATTCACCCCTCCACTTT
TRBD1	TRBV28	once	TRBJ1-5	CASSPDRVFNQPQHF	TGTGCCAGCAGTCCCGACAGGGTCTTCAATCAGCCCCAGCATTTT
.	TRBV18	.	TRBJ1-5	CASSPWRGQPQHF	TGTGCCAGCTCACCATGGAGGGGTCAGCCCCAGCATTTT
TRBD2	TRBV30	.	TRBJ2-3	CAWGGGSTDTQYF	TGTGCCTGGGGGGGAGGGTCCACAGATACGCAGTATTTT
TRBD1	TRBV7-2	.	TRBJ1-2	CASSHRDRVRGYTF	TGTGCCAGCAGCCACCGGGACAGGGTCCGTGGCTACACCTTC
.	TRBV14	.	TRBJ1-6	CASSQLGGSYNSPLHF	TGTGCCAGCAGCCAACTCGGGGGGTCCTATAATTCACCCCTCCACTTT
.	TRBV5-1	.	TRBJ2-7	CASSLAGTYEQYF	TGCGCCAGCAGCTTGGCGGGTACCTACGAGCAGTACTTC